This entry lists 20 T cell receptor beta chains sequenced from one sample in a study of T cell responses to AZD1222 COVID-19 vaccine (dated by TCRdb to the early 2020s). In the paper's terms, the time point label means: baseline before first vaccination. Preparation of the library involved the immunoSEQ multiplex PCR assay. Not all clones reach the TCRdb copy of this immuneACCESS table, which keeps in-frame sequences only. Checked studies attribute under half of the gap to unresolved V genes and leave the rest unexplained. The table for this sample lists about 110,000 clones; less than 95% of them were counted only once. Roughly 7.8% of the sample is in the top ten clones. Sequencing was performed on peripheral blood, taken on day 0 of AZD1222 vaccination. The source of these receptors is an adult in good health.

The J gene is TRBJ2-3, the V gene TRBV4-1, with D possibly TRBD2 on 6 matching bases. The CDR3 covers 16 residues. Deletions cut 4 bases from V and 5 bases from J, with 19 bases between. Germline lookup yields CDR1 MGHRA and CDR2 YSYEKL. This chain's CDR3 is CASSLSRGFGVDTQYF. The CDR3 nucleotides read TGCGCCAGCAGCCTGAGCCGGGGGTTTGGAGTAGATACGCAGTATTTT.

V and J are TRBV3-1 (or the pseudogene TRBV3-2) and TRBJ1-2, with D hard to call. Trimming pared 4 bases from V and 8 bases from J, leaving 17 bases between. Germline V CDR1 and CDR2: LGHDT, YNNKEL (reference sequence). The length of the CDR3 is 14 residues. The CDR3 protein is CASSPGGGLGGYTF. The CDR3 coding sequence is TGTGCCAGCAGCCCCGGTGGAGGCCTAGGAGGCTACACCTTC.

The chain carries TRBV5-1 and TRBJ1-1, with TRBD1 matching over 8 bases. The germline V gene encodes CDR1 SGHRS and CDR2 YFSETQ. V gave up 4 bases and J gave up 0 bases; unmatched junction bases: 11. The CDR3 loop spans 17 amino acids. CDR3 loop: CASSLLAQGALNTEAFF. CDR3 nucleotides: TGCGCCAGCAGCCTCCTAGCGCAGGGGGCATTGAACACTGAAGCTTTCTTT.

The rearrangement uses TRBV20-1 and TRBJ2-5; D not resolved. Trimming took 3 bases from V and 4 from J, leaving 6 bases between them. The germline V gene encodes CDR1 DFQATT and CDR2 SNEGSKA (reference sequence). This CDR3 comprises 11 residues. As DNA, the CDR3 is TGCAGTGCTAGGACCCTAGAGACCCAGTACTTC. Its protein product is CSARTLETQYF.

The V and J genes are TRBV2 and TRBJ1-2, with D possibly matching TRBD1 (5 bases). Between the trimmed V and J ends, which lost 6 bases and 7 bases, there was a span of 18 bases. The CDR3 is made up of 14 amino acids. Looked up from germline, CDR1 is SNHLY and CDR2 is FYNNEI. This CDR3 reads CASSRDRGEGGYTF. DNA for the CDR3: TGTGCCAGCAGCCGGGACCGAGGGGAGGGTGGCTACACCTTC.

The CDR3 sequence: CASKPLAGFTDTQYF. The CDR3 DNA is TGTGCCAGCAAGCCACTAGCGGGGTTCACAGATACGCAGTATTTT. The rearrangement links TRBV6-6 to TRBJ2-3; 10 nucleotides match TRBD2. CDR1 is MNHNY and CDR2 is SVGAGI in the germline V gene (reference sequence). V was pared by 7 bases and J by 2 bases, with 6 bases of the junction left unmatched. The CDR3 covers 15 residues.

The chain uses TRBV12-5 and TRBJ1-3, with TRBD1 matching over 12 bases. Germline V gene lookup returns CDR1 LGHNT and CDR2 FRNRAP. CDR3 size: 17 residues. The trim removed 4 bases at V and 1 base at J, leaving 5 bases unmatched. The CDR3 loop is CASGSGQGALSGNTIYF. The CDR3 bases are TGTGCTAGTGGTTCGGGACAGGGGGCCCTTTCTGGAAACACCATATATTTT. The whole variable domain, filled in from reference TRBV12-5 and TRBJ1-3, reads DARVTQTPRHKVTEMGQEVTMRCQPILGHNTVFWYRQTMMQGLELLAYFRNRAPLDDSGMPKDRFSAEMPDATLATLKIQPSEPRDSAVYFCASGSGQGALSGNTIYFGEGSWLTVV.

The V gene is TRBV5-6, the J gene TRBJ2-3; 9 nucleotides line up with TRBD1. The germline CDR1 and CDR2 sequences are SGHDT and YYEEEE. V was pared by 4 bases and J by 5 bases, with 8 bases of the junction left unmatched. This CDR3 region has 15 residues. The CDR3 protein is CASSTRTGVKDTQYF. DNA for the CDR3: TGTGCCAGCAGCACGAGGACAGGGGTAAAAGATACGCAGTATTTT.

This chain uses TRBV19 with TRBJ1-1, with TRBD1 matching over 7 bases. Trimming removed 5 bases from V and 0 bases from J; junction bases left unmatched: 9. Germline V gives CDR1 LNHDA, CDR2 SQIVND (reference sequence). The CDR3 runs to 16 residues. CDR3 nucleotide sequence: TGTGCCAGTAGTGCAATCTACAGGGGACTGAACACTGAAGCTTTCTTT. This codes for CASSAIYRGLNTEAFF.

DNA of the CDR3: TGCGCCAGCAGCTTAGACGGGGGTCAACCCTACGAGCAGTACTTC. Translation gives CASSLDGGQPYEQYF. J is TRBJ2-7 and V is TRBV5-1; tentative D call: TRBD2 (6 bases). This CDR3 comprises 15 residues. Trimming pared 2 bases from V and 2 bases from J, leaving 14 bases between. The germline gives CDR1 SGHRS, CDR2 YFSETQ.

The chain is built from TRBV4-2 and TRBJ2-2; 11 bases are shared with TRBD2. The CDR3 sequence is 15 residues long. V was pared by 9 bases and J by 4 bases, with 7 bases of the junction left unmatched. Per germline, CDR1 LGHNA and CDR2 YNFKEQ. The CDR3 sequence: CASRPSGGFTGELFF. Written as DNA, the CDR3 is TGTGCCAGTAGACCTAGCGGGGGGTTCACCGGGGAGCTGTTTTTT.

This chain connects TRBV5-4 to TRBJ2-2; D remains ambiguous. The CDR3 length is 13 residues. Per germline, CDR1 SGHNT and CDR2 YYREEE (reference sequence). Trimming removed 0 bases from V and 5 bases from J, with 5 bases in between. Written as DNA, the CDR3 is TGTGCCAGCAGCTTGGGGCCAACCGGGGAGCTGTTTTTT. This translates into CASSLGPTGELFF.

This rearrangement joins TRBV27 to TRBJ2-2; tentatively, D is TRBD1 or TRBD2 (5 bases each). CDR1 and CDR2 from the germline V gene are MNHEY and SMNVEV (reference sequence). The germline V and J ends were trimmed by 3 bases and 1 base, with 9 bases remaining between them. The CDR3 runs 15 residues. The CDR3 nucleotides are TGTGCCAGCAGTTTCGGGGCAGGGAACACCGGGGAGCTGTTTTTT. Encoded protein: CASSFGAGNTGELFF.

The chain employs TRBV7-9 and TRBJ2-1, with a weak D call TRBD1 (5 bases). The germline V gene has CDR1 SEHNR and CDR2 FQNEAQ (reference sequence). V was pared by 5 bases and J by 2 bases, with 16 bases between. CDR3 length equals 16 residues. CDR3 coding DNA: TGTGCCAGCAGCCAAAGTCCGGACAAACCCTACAATGAGCAGTTCTTC. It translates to CASSQSPDKPYNEQFF.

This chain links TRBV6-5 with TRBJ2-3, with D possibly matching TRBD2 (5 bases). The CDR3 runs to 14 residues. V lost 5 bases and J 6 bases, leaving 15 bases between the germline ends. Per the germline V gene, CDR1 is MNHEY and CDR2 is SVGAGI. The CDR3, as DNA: TGTGCCAGCAGTCCGTCGCGCAGGACTGATACGCAGTATTTT. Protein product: CASSPSRRTDTQYF.

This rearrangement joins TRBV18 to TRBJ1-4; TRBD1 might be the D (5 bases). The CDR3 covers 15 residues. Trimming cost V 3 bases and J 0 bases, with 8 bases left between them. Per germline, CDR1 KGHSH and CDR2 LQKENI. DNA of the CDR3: TGTGCCAGCTCACCTCGGGGCGCAACTAATGAAAAACTGTTTTTT. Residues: CASSPRGATNEKLFF.

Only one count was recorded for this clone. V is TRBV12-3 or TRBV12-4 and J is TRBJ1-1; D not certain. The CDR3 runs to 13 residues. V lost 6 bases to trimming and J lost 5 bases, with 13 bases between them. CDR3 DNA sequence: TGTGCCAGCAGCATCGGGTACGGGACTGAAGCTTTCTTT. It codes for CASSIGYGTEAFF.

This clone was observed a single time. The CDR3 region has the DNA TGTGCCAGCAGCTCAGGGAGCTCTGGAAACACCATATATTTT. The encoded protein is CASSSGSSGNTIYF. The V and J genes are TRBV6-5 and TRBJ1-3, with D maybe TRBD1 (5 bases). The CDR3 runs 14 residues. V was trimmed by 6 bases and J by 0 bases, leaving 9 bases between them. Germline V lookup: CDR1 MNHEY, CDR2 SVGAGI.

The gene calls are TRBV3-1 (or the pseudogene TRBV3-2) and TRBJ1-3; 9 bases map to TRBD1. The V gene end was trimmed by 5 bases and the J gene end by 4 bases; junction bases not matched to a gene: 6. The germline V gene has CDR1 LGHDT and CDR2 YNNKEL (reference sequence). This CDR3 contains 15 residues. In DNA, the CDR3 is TGTGCCAGCAGCAAACAGGGGGCGCGGGGAAACACCATATATTTT. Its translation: CASSKQGARGNTIYF.

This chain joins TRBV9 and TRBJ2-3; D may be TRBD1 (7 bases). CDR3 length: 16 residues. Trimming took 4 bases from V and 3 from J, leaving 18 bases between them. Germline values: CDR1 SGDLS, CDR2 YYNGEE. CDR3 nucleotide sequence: TGTGCCAGCAGCCCCCAGGGGGGAAAGAAGACAGATACGCAGTATTTT. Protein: CASSPQGGKKTDTQYF.